These T cell receptor beta chains were read from a single sample in a study of PD-L1 blockade in urothelial cancer. TCRdb's copy holds only in-frame clones and misses some; the assay was immunoSEQ multiplex PCR. The sample contains some 71,000 clones, approximately 86% of which appear only once. Sequenced material: PBMCs, taken around atezolizumab (anti-PD-L1) treatment. These receptor sequences come from a middle-aged man with urothelial cancer. The conserved cysteine and the conserved F or W are not part of the CDR3 here. D genes are given only for firm matches.

CDR3 protein: ATSSQSGRGFRTEAF
J gene: TRBJ1-1
D gene: TRBD1
V gene: TRBV15
CDR3 length: 15

CDR3 protein: ASRTGTGEHEQY
J gene: TRBJ2-7
D gene: TRBD1
V gene: TRBV28
CDR3 length: 12

CDR3 protein: ASSPGGTSAHNEQF
J gene: TRBJ2-1
D gene: TRBD2
V gene: TRBV5-1
CDR3 length: 14

CDR3 protein: SVESGGATEAF
J gene: TRBJ1-1
D gene: NA
V gene: TRBV29-1
CDR3 length: 11

CDR3 protein: ASSEAQGRGQPQH
J gene: TRBJ1-5
D gene: NA
V gene: TRBV6-1
CDR3 length: 13

CDR3 protein: ASSYGTEDTEAF
J gene: TRBJ1-1
D gene: NA
V gene: TRBV6-5
CDR3 length: 12

CDR3 protein: ASSPRGGGEETQY
J gene: TRBJ2-5
D gene: NA
V gene: TRBV18
CDR3 length: 13

CDR3 protein: ASSPGGSTSYGYT
J gene: TRBJ1-2
D gene: NA
V gene: TRBV5-6
CDR3 length: 13

CDR3 protein: ASRLGVTDTQY
J gene: TRBJ2-3
D gene: NA
V gene: TRBV6-5
CDR3 length: 11

CDR3 protein: ASSYGGTGIGYGYT
J gene: TRBJ1-2
D gene: NA
V gene: TRBV6-5
CDR3 length: 14

CDR3 protein: ASSQASGIPGELF
J gene: TRBJ2-2
D gene: NA
V gene: TRBV4-1
CDR3 length: 13

CDR3 protein: ASSQEAAGGLSGANVLT
J gene: TRBJ2-6
D gene: TRBD1
V gene: TRBV4-1
CDR3 length: 17

CDR3 protein: AISETGTQANTEAF
J gene: TRBJ1-1
D gene: NA
V gene: TRBV10-3
CDR3 length: 14

CDR3 protein: ASSFLGGRARTGELF
J gene: TRBJ2-2
D gene: TRBD2
V gene: TRBV28
CDR3 length: 15

CDR3 protein: ASRRDRRLSSYEQY
J gene: TRBJ2-7
D gene: NA
V gene: TRBV2
CDR3 length: 14

CDR3 protein: ASKRDRGEQY
J gene: TRBJ2-7
D gene: TRBD1
V gene: TRBV2
CDR3 length: 10

CDR3 protein: ASSFVEELF
J gene: TRBJ2-2
D gene: NA
V gene: TRBV5-1
CDR3 length: 9

CDR3 protein: ASSATGGNEQF
J gene: TRBJ2-1
D gene: TRBD1
V gene: TRBV6-5
CDR3 length: 11

CDR3 protein: ASGTGETATNEKLF
J gene: TRBJ1-4
D gene: TRBD1
V gene: TRBV4-1
CDR3 length: 14

CDR3 protein: ASSLLAGTDTQY
J gene: TRBJ2-3
D gene: NA
V gene: TRBV7-9
CDR3 length: 12

CDR3 protein: ASSPWARASGGYT
J gene: TRBJ1-2
D gene: NA
V gene: TRBV19
CDR3 length: 13

CDR3 protein: ASSFGQGTYEQY
J gene: TRBJ2-7
D gene: NA
V gene: TRBV7-3
CDR3 length: 12

CDR3 protein: ASSEKRAASYGYT
J gene: TRBJ1-2
D gene: NA
V gene: TRBV6-1
CDR3 length: 13

CDR3 protein: ASSFRRGQADTQY
J gene: TRBJ2-3
D gene: NA
V gene: TRBV7-2
CDR3 length: 13

CDR3 protein: ASSLGLLLEQY
J gene: TRBJ2-7
D gene: NA
V gene: TRBV5-4
CDR3 length: 11

CDR3 protein: ASSQIYNTQY
J gene: TRBJ2-3
D gene: NA
V gene: TRBV7-2
CDR3 length: 10

CDR3 protein: ASSQDPPLAVQNIQY
J gene: TRBJ2-4
D gene: TRBD2
V gene: TRBV4-1
CDR3 length: 15

CDR3 protein: ASSPAGYTEAF
J gene: TRBJ1-1
D gene: NA
V gene: TRBV7-9
CDR3 length: 11

CDR3 protein: ASSFKGLEETQY
J gene: TRBJ2-5
D gene: NA
V gene: TRBV13
CDR3 length: 12

CDR3 protein: ASSRGLAGVLNEQF
J gene: TRBJ2-1
D gene: TRBD2
V gene: TRBV13
CDR3 length: 14

CDR3 protein: ASSRQQGEAF
J gene: TRBJ1-1
D gene: NA
V gene: TRBV19
CDR3 length: 10

CDR3 protein: ASSLSPGGKQETQY
J gene: TRBJ2-5
D gene: NA
V gene: TRBV5-1
CDR3 length: 14

CDR3 protein: ASAPDRGITGELF
J gene: TRBJ2-2
D gene: TRBD1
V gene: TRBV7-2
CDR3 length: 13

CDR3 protein: ASSPEDSIDNQPQH
J gene: TRBJ1-5
D gene: NA
V gene: TRBV7-8
CDR3 length: 14

CDR3 protein: ATSETMSSYNEQF
J gene: TRBJ2-1
D gene: NA
V gene: TRBV15
CDR3 length: 13

CDR3 protein: ASSSTRIGGYT
J gene: TRBJ1-2
D gene: NA
V gene: TRBV28
CDR3 length: 11

CDR3 protein: ASSSTGESNQPQH
J gene: TRBJ1-5
D gene: TRBD1
V gene: TRBV5-1
CDR3 length: 13

CDR3 protein: ASRLQVDTGELF
J gene: TRBJ2-2
D gene: NA
V gene: TRBV7-8
CDR3 length: 12